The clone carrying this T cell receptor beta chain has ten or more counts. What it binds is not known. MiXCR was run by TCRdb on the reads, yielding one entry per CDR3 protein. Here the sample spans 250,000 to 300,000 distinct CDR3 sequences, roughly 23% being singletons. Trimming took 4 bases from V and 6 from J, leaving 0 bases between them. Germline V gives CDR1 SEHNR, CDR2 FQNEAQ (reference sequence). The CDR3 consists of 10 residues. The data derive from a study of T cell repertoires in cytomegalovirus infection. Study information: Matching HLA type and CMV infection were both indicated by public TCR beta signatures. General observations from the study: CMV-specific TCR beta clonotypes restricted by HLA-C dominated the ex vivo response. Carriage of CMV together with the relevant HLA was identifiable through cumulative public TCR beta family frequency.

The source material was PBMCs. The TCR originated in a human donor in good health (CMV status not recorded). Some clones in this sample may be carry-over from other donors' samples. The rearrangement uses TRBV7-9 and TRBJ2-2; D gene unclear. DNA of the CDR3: TGTGCCAGCAGCTCCGGGGAGCTGTTTTTT. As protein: CASSSGELFF.